This T cell receptor (beta chain) derives from a study of shared clonotypes between healthy human individuals. Overall study findings and caveats: Estimated richness was generally greater in naive than memory subsets.

Original analysis: Quality scores were absent from the junction-only immunoSEQ sequences, so filtering differed. Data came from immunoSEQ multiplex PCR; TCRdb stores just in-frame clones and leaves some out. V, J and clone size reflect that table, while D and trimming were determined from the DNA. Of about 1.1 million clones detected, 75% to 80% appear once; the ten largest clones hold 0.6% to 0.7%. For this clone: The target antigen is unknown. The sample contains more than one DNA sequence encoding this CDR3.

This TCR was recovered from a man aged 18 to 30 in good health. Some clones in this sample may be carry-over from other donors' samples. The sequenced sample was memory CD4+ T cells from PBMCs. Subset noted: CD45RA-negative fraction.

The CDR3 DNA follows: TGTGCCAGCTCACCCCTAGCGGGAGGGCCATCCGATACGCAGTATTTT. Its translation is CASSPLAGGPSDTQYF. This sequence joins TRBV18 and TRBJ2-3; 12 bases are a match to TRBD2. The CDR3 is 16 residues long. V was clipped by 3 bases and J by 6 bases; unmatched bases: 7. CDR1 and CDR2 (germline): KGHSH, LQKENI.